The source of this TCR beta chain is a study of cytomegalovirus exposure and HLA in healthy donors. Primers included in the PCR were 60 Vbeta and 13 Jbeta primers. The table came from immunoSEQ multiplex PCR; TCRdb's copy has only in-frame clones and leaves some out. The sample shows about 100,000 clones, around 80% of them seen only once. Note on this clone: Its target is unknown.

Findings and limits, study-wide: Apparent HLA restriction characterized most CMV-associated TCR beta chains in a later analysis. The study designated roughly 150 TCR beta chains cytomegalovirus-associated.

This TCR came from an older woman in good health and CMV-seronegative. Source material: PBMCs.

CDR3 amino acids: CASSTPDKSTPGSYNEQFF. In DNA, the CDR3 is TGTGCCAGCAGCACGCCCGACAAATCCACACCAGGCTCCTACAATGAGCAGTTCTTC. The J gene is TRBJ2-1, the V gene TRBV11-2; no clear D gene. This CDR3 spans 19 amino acids. The germline V gene has CDR1 SGHAT and CDR2 FQNNGV. V shed 5 bases and J shed 0 bases, with 23 bases lying between them.